This T cell receptor beta chain was found in a study of T-cell reconstitution after alpha-beta-depleted transplantation in children. Overall study findings and caveats: In some patients, recipient T cells and intrathymic progenitors surviving conditioning explained high day-60 diversity. Alpha-beta T cells present about two months after transplant were reported to originate from several hundred expanded graft clones.

This clonotype has only a few counts. As yet, its antigen is unknown. Preparation of the TCRbeta library was carried out with unique molecular identifiers. TCRdb fed the PCR reads into MiXCR, producing one record per CDR3 protein. Of about 900,000 distinct CDR3 sequences listed, 25% to 35% are singletons. The TCR comes from a boy under two years old who had a stem cell transplant for SCID, so the T cells may come from the graft donor. The sequences come from PBMCs, mostly from graft donor cells, collected 360 days after TCRalphabeta/CD19-depleted stem cell transplant.

The chain's CDR3 is CASSLPTTYNEQFF. The CDR3 DNA sequence: TGCGCCAGCAGCTTGCCCACCACCTACAATGAGCAGTTCTTC. This chain connects TRBV5-1 to TRBJ2-1, with D hard to call. The germline V and J ends were trimmed by 1 base and 2 bases, with 7 bases remaining between them. The CDR3 is 14 residues long. Germline V gene data show CDR1 as SGHRS and CDR2 as YFSETQ.